The rows below give T cell receptor beta chains drawn from one sample of a study of graft-versus-host responses after intestinal transplantation. These receptors' targets are unknown. The table came from immunoSEQ multiplex PCR; TCRdb's copy has only in-frame clones and leaves some out. The data hold over 75,000 clones, with 85% to 90% observed a single time. The starting material was unstimulated CD4+ T cells sorted from spleen or lymph node cells, obtained before intestinal transplant. Receptors were obtained from a human donor who received an intestinal transplant. Each CDR3 is given with its conserved first and last residue. The D gene is left open where the match is weak. Rows give clone size only sometimes, using once, few, many, or a class for an expanded clone.

v_gene	d_gene	abundance	j_gene	CDR3nt	CDR3aa
TRBV15	.	.	TRBJ2-5	TGTGCCACCAGCAGAGATCATCCAGGGGTTGGAGAGACCCAGTACTTC	CATSRDHPGVGETQYF
TRBV18	.	.	TRBJ1-3	TGTGCCAGCTCCCCTAGTTCCTCTGGAAACACCATATATTTT	CASSPSSSGNTIYF
TRBV4-1	.	few	TRBJ1-3	TGCGCCAGCAGCCAAACAAAGGGGGTTGGAAACACCATATATTTT	CASSQTKGVGNTIYF
TRBV4-2	.	.	TRBJ1-6	TGTGCCAGCAGCCACTCCGCAGGGGCGAGCTCCTATAATTCACCCCTCCACTTT	CASSHSAGASSYNSPLHF
TRBV18	TRBD2	.	TRBJ2-7	TGTGCCAGCTCACCCCTCCCGGGAGGGCTGGTTGGTCAGTACGAGCAGTACTTC	CASSPLPGGLVGQYEQYF
TRBV4-1	TRBD2	.	TRBJ2-3	TGCGCCAGCAGCCAAGCCGCGGGGGGGGGAGGCACAGATACGCAGTATTTT	CASSQAAGGGGTDTQYF
TRBV30	TRBD1	once	TRBJ1-1	TGTGCCTGGAACACAGGGGATACGAACACTGAAGCTTTCTTT	CAWNTGDTNTEAFF
TRBV9	.	.	TRBJ2-3	TGTGCCAGCAGCGTCGGGGGGCGCACAGATACGCAGTATTTT	CASSVGGRTDTQYF
TRBV6-1	.	.	TRBJ1-5	TGTGCCAGCAGTGGGGGAGAGCCCCAGCATTTT	CASSGGEPQHF
TRBV5-4	.	few	TRBJ1-2	TGTGCCACAACGCAACGCGGGGTTTTGGGCGGCTACACCTTC	CATTQRGVLGGYTF
TRBV19	TRBD1	once	TRBJ2-2	TGTGCCAGTAGTACGGGACAGACCACCGGGGAGCTGTTTTTT	CASSTGQTTGELFF
TRBV7-9	.	.	TRBJ1-3	TGTGCCAGCAGGGGGGCGAGATCTGGAAACACCATATATTTT	CASRGARSGNTIYF
TRBV6-5	TRBD1	.	TRBJ1-2	TGTGCCAGCAGTTTACAGGGACAGTCCTATGGCTACACCTTC	CASSLQGQSYGYTF
TRBV28	.	.	TRBJ1-2	TGTGCCAGCAGTTTGGGCAGCTTGAACTATGGCTACACCTTC	CASSLGSLNYGYTF
TRBV7-3	.	once	TRBJ2-3	TGTGCCAGCAGCTTAGGTGCGGGGGATACGCAGTATTTT	CASSLGAGDTQYF
TRBV2	.	.	TRBJ1-5	TGTGCCAGCAGGTGGGGGGATACCAACGGCAATCAGCCCCAGCATTTT	CASRWGDTNGNQPQHF
TRBV21-1	.	few	TRBJ2-5	TGTGCCAGCAGCAAAGCGCTGACGTTTAGCGGGGGGTCCCCCGTAGAGACCCAGTACTTC	CASSKALTFSGGSPVETQYF
TRBV6-5	TRBD1	.	TRBJ1-5	TGTGCCAGCAGTCCTACAGGGGGCGCGAGTCAGCCCCAGCATTTT	CASSPTGGASQPQHF
TRBV2	TRBD1	.	TRBJ1-1	TGTGCCAGCAGACGACAGGGTTTGAGCACTGAAGCTTTCTTT	CASRRQGLSTEAFF
TRBV7-9	.	.	TRBJ2-5	TGTGCCAGCACCCGGCAAGAGACCCAGTACTTC	CASTRQETQYF
TRBV14	.	.	TRBJ2-5	TGTGCCAGCAGCCAAGCGGAGACCCAGTACTTC	CASSQAETQYF
TRBV28	.	.	TRBJ1-2	TGTGCCAGCAGTTGGACAGATGGCTACACCTTC	CASSWTDGYTF
TRBV5-6	.	once	TRBJ1-1	TGTGCCAGCAGCTTGGGTGCGGGGGGGACTGAAGCTTTCTTT	CASSLGAGGTEAFF
TRBV19	.	few	TRBJ1-1	TGTGCCAGTAGTATCAGGGGGAACACTGAAGCTTTCTTT	CASSIRGNTEAFF
TRBV6-5	TRBD1	few	TRBJ1-2	TGTGCCAGCAGTACCGCGACAGGGTCCTATGGCTACACCTTC	CASSTATGSYGYTF
TRBV20-1	.	.	TRBJ1-1	TGCAGTGCTTCAGGGGTGGCTGAAGCTTTCTTT	CSASGVAEAFF
TRBV5-1	TRBD2	.	TRBJ2-7	TGCGCCAGCAGCGGGGGACTAGCGGGAGCCGACGAGCAGTACTTC	CASSGGLAGADEQYF
TRBV6-1	.	.	TRBJ2-3	TGTGCCAGCAGTACTGGACAGTTCACAGATACGCAGTATTTT	CASSTGQFTDTQYF
TRBV29-1	.	once	TRBJ2-7	TGCAGCGTTGGGGACACCACTCTCTCCTACGAGCAGTACTTC	CSVGDTTLSYEQYF
TRBV19	.	.	TRBJ2-2	TGTGCCAGTAGTACGCAGGGGCACACCGGGGAGCTGTTTTTT	CASSTQGHTGELFF
TRBV10-3	.	.	TRBJ2-2	TGTGCCATCATAGAAGAATACACCGGGGAGCTGTTTTTT	CAIIEEYTGELFF
TRBV28	.	.	TRBJ2-7	TGTGCCAGCAGTCTCGGGCTCCCTCGGGGCGAGCAGTACTTC	CASSLGLPRGEQYF
TRBV18	.	.	TRBJ1-1	TGTGCCAGCTCACCACTCCAGGGATCGAACACTGAAGCTTTCTTT	CASSPLQGSNTEAFF